These T cell receptor beta chains were read from a single sample in a study of early T cells in non-severe SARS-CoV-2 infection. From the 5' RACE reads, TCRdb called clonotypes with MiXCR, one entry per CDR3 protein. This sample carries about 83,000 distinct CDR3 sequences, 9% to 15% of them seen once, and the ten largest clones take 6.5%. Sequenced sample: whole blood. The receptors here all came from an adult who was a healthcare worker with PCR-confirmed SARS-CoV-2 infection or an uninfected control (not recorded which). Both conserved end residues are part of each CDR3. The D gene is left open where the match is weak. The size of a clone is reported for some rows only, either as once, few or many, or as a class for expanded clones.

CDR3 protein | CDR3 DNA | J gene | clone size | V gene | D gene
CASSIRVAGEAFF | TGTGCCAGTAGTATAAGGGTGGCAGGTGAAGCTTTCTTT | TRBJ1-1 | . | TRBV19 | .
CASSSWGTSGRYEQYF | TGTGCCAGCAGCTCGTGGGGGACTAGCGGGAGGTACGAGCAGTACTTC | TRBJ2-7 | few | TRBV11-2 | TRBD2
CSARDYRGDIQYF | TGCAGTGCTAGAGACTACAGGGGGGACATTCAGTACTTC | TRBJ2-4 | . | TRBV20-1 | TRBD1
CASSSAGTEGLNYGYTF | TGTGCCAGCAGTTCCGCCGGGACAGAGGGGTTGAACTATGGCTACACCTTC | TRBJ1-2 | few | TRBV6-5 | TRBD1
CASSPGTVSSGANVLTF | TGTGCCAGCAGTCCCGGGACAGTAAGCTCTGGGGCCAACGTCCTGACTTTC | TRBJ2-6 | few | TRBV12-3/TRBV12-4 | TRBD1
CASSQADRGNGYTF | TGTGCCAGCAGCCAAGCTGACAGGGGAAATGGCTACACCTTC | TRBJ1-2 | many | TRBV3-1 | TRBD1
CASSYEAGTSSYNEQFF | TGTGCCAGCAGTTACGAGGCGGGAACAAGCTCCTACAATGAGCAGTTCTTC | TRBJ2-1 | few | TRBV6-6 | .
CASSQVRKGGLDEQYF | TGTGCCAGCAGCCAAGTGCGGAAAGGCGGGTTGGACGAGCAGTACTTC | TRBJ2-7 | many | TRBV3-1 | .
CASSQVDSYSYEQYF | TGCGCCAGCAGCCAAGTAGATAGCTACTCCTACGAGCAGTACTTC | TRBJ2-7 | few | TRBV4-3 | .
CASSHGYTF | TGTGCCAGCAGCCACGGCTACACCTTC | TRBJ1-2 | . | TRBV14 | .
CASSSGYEQFF | TGTGCCAGCAGTTCCGGTTATGAGCAGTTCTTC | TRBJ2-1 | few | TRBV11-3 | .